These 15 T cell receptor beta chains came from one sample sequenced in a study of cytomegalovirus exposure and HLA in healthy donors. PCR employed 60 Vbeta and 13 Jbeta primers. Clones were read by immunoSEQ multiplex PCR, and TCRdb kept only the in-frame ones, dropping some. The sample includes approximately 180,000 clones, roughly four fifths of them seen just once. Sequences were obtained from PBMCs. The receptor set was obtained from a young man in good health and CMV-seronegative.

The rearrangement uses TRBV5-5 and TRBJ1-1; D is uncertain. CDR1 is SGHKS and CDR2 is YYEKEE in the germline V gene (reference sequence). The V gene lost 1 base and the J gene lost 1 base, with 8 bases spanning the gap. CDR3 length: 14 residues. In DNA, the CDR3 is TGTGCCAGCAGCTTGTCTCGCGGGAACACTGAAGCTTTCTTT. Its protein product is CASSLSRGNTEAFF.

The gene calls are TRBV27 and TRBJ2-5, with TRBD1 matching over 7 bases. This CDR3 is built from 14 residues. Trimming cost V 3 bases and J 4 bases; bases outside gene matches: 5. The V gene's germline CDR1 is MNHEY and CDR2 SMNVEV (reference sequence). The CDR3 reads CASSFTGAGETQYF. As DNA, the CDR3 is TGTGCCAGCAGTTTCACAGGGGCAGGAGAGACCCAGTACTTC.

This clone appeared a single time. The chain is built from TRBV30 and TRBJ2-2, with TRBD2 identical over 12 bases. CDR1 is GTSNPN and CDR2 is SVGIG in the germline V gene (reference sequence). CDR3 length equals 15 residues. The V and J ends lost 7 bases and 7 bases, in that order; junction bases with no gene match: 10. CDR3 sequence (DNA): TGTGCCTCCAGGTGGACTAGCGGGATGGTCGGGGAGCTGTTTTTT. Protein product: CASRWTSGMVGELFF.

V and J are TRBV19 and TRBJ2-5; 7 positions agree with TRBD1. Germline loops: CDR1 LNHDA, CDR2 SQIVND (reference sequence). Unmatched junction bases numbered 10, after V lost 4 bases and J lost 2 bases. This CDR3 region has 16 residues. The CDR3 coding sequence is TGTGCCAGTAGTACAACAGGGGTCTCCTTTCAAGAGACCCAGTACTTC. It translates to CASSTTGVSFQETQYF.

The J gene is TRBJ2-2, the V gene TRBV27; 9 positions agree with TRBD2. Germline assignment: CDR1 MNHEY and CDR2 SMNVEV (reference sequence). The CDR3 loop spans 15 amino acids. J lost 9 bases, V lost 5 bases, and 10 bases had no gene match. The CDR3 loop reads CASSDRGRGGRELFF. The CDR3 region has the DNA TGTGCCAGCAGTGACCGGGGGCGGGGGGGCAGGGAGCTGTTTTTT.

As regards this clone: Other DNA sequences in this sample translate to the same CDR3. This chain uses TRBV6-5 with TRBJ1-6; TRBD1 matches at 7 bases. CDR1 and CDR2 (germline): MNHEY, SVGAGI. The junction had 3 bases not matched to a gene; V was cut back by 0 bases and J by 7 bases. This CDR3 is 15 amino acids long. The CDR3 region has the DNA TGTGCCAGCAGTTACTCGGGGACAGTAAATTCACCCCTCCACTTT. Translating it yields CASSYSGTVNSPLHF.

J is TRBJ2-3 and V is TRBV19, with 7 bases aligning to TRBD1. Germline V lookup: CDR1 LNHDA, CDR2 SQIVND (reference sequence). Trimming removed 6 bases from V and 6 bases from J; junction bases left unmatched: 9. CDR3 length equals 14 residues. CDR3 nucleotide sequence: TGTGCCAGTAGCAGGGGGATATCTACGGATACGCAGTATTTT. Translated: CASSRGISTDTQYF.

The gene calls are TRBV6-5 and TRBJ2-2, with 7 bases aligning to TRBD2. The V gene's germline CDR1 is MNHEY and CDR2 SVGAGI. The CDR3 runs to 14 residues. The V and J ends lost 7 bases and 1 base, in that order; junction bases with no gene match: 3. The CDR3 DNA reads as TGTGCCAGCATAAAGCGGGGGAACACCGGGGAGCTGTTTTTT. Protein sequence: CASIKRGNTGELFF.

The gene calls are TRBV2 and TRBJ2-2; 7 bases are a match to TRBD1. The CDR3 spans 15 residues. V dropped 4 bases and J dropped 4; count of bases not matched to a gene: 6. Germline CDR1 and CDR2: SNHLY and FYNNEI. The CDR3 sequence: CASSGQGTGTGELFF. CDR3 nucleotide sequence: TGTGCCAGCAGTGGACAGGGTACGGGCACCGGGGAGCTGTTTTTT.

The V and J genes are TRBV11-1 and TRBJ2-3, with TRBD2 matching 11 bases. Germline V gives CDR1 SGHAT, CDR2 FQDESV (reference sequence). This CDR3 comprises 15 residues. After removal of 5 bases from V and 2 bases from J, the junction contained 3 bases not matched to a gene. The CDR3 is CASSPSGRPTDTQYF. The CDR3 nucleotides read TGTGCCAGCAGCCCTAGCGGGAGGCCCACAGATACGCAGTATTTT.

The CDR3 DNA sequence: TGTGCCACCAGCCCGTGGACTGAACTATTAAATTCACCCCTCCACTTT. This translates into CATSPWTELLNSPLHF. V usage is TRBV19 and J usage is TRBJ1-6; D not certain. CDR1 and CDR2 from the germline V gene are LNHDA and SQIVND (reference sequence). The V and J ends lost 10 bases and 7 bases respectively, with 23 bases between them. This CDR3 is built from 16 residues. Drawing the rest from reference TRBV19 and TRBJ1-6, the complete variable domain is DGGITQSPKYLFRKEGQNVTLSCEQNLNHDAMYWYRQDPGQGLRLIYYSQIVNDFQKGDIAEGYSVSREKKESFPLTVTSAQKNPTAFYLCATSPWTELLNSPLHFGNGTRLTVT.

The chain carries TRBV7-9 and TRBJ2-7, with 11 bases aligning to TRBD2. CDR1 is SEHNR, CDR2 FQNEAQ, per germline (reference sequence). The CDR3 covers 19 residues. V was clipped by 3 bases and J by 0 bases; unmatched bases: 13. CDR3 loop: CASSFFSLAGGSSSYEQYF. The CDR3 DNA follows: TGTGCCAGCAGCTTCTTTTCTCTAGCGGGGGGTAGTAGCTCCTACGAGCAGTACTTC.

The chain uses TRBV4-3 and TRBJ2-5, with D possibly TRBD1 on 6 matching bases. Trimming cost V 0 bases and J 5 bases, with 22 bases left between them. CDR1 is LGHNA, CDR2 YSLEER, per germline. The CDR3 spans 18 residues. CDR3 protein: CASSQDLSRGEVWETQYF. CDR3 bases: TGCGCCAGCAGCCAAGATTTGTCCAGGGGCGAGGTTTGGGAGACCCAGTACTTC.

This rearrangement joins TRBV4-3 to TRBJ2-1; possibly TRBD1 for D (6 bases). This CDR3 is 15 amino acids long. Germline values: CDR1 LGHNA, CDR2 YSLEER. V shed 3 bases and J shed 8 bases, with 17 bases lying between them. CDR3 protein: CASSHLMRGSDEQFF. In nucleotides, the CDR3 is TGCGCCAGCAGCCATCTCATGAGGGGGTCCGATGAGCAGTTCTTC.

V is TRBV4-1 and J is TRBJ2-7, with 7 bases identical to TRBD2. V lost 0 bases to trimming and J lost 7 bases; unmatched junction nucleotides: 6. The CDR3 runs to 14 residues. Germline V gene sequence: CDR1 MGHRA, CDR2 YSYEKL. The CDR3 loop reads CASSQDGPSGEQYF. The CDR3 coding sequence is TGCGCCAGCAGCCAAGATGGGCCTAGCGGAGAGCAGTACTTC.